Listed below are T cell receptor beta chains from one sample, sequenced in a study of radiation and T cells in renal cell carcinoma. The table came from immunoSEQ multiplex PCR; TCRdb's copy has only in-frame clones and leaves some out. The repertoire has around 140,000 clones, 75% to 90% of them found once; the top ten carry around 17%. The sequenced sample was blood, obtained from a patient whose treatment included radiotherapy and nephrectomy. The receptor set was obtained from a woman aged 50 to 65 with renal cell carcinoma. CDR3s include the opening cysteine and the closing phenylalanine or tryptophan.

V: TRBV28
J: TRBJ2-1
CDR3: CASRVGASEQFF

V: TRBV25-1
J: TRBJ2-3
CDR3: CASSKSTDTQYF

V: TRBV5-1
J: TRBJ2-7
CDR3: CASSLGQPMSSYEQYF

V: TRBV4-3
J: TRBJ1-6
CDR3: CASSQTTGEEAPLHF

V: TRBV7-8
J: TRBJ2-7
CDR3: CASSFGHRVLSSYEQYF

V: TRBV20-1
J: TRBJ2-7
CDR3: CSAEDYEQYF

V: TRBV5-1
J: TRBJ1-4
CDR3: CASSKLLYIEGVINEKLFF

V: TRBV28
J: TRBJ2-7
CDR3: CASSTLAGNSYEQYF

V: TRBV19
J: TRBJ2-3
CDR3: CASSSTSGTDTQYF

V: TRBV7-9
J: TRBJ2-7
CDR3: CASSPGQGEIYEQYF

V: TRBV7-2
J: TRBJ2-7
CDR3: CASSLAEGSGGSYEQYF

V: TRBV19
J: .
CDR3: CASSGGDWTMQETQYF

V: TRBV4-1
J: TRBJ1-2
CDR3: CASSQERRTGVGGYTF

V: TRBV19
J: TRBJ2-2
CDR3: CASSIALANTGELFF

V: TRBV20-1
J: TRBJ1-4
CDR3: CSAERNEKLFF

V: TRBV7-2
J: TRBJ2-5
CDR3: CASSLPGEGTQYF

V: TRBV6-5
J: TRBJ1-1
CDR3: CASSYQGGTEAFF

V: TRBV7-9
J: TRBJ2-7
CDR3: CASSPSTSGGTSYEQYF

V: TRBV7-2
J: TRBJ1-1
CDR3: CASSLTWSTEAFF

V: TRBV18
J: TRBJ1-6
CDR3: CASSANPGQGSPLHF